Listed here is a single T cell receptor (beta chain). The same CDR3 arises from other DNA sequences in this sample as well. This specimen belongs to a study of shared clonotypes between healthy human individuals. CDR1 is LNHDA, CDR2 SQIVND, per germline (reference sequence). Trimming took 3 bases from V and 7 from J, leaving 10 bases between them. The CDR3 is 13 amino acids. The repertoire was sequenced with immunoSEQ multiplex PCR; TCRdb's copy has only in-frame clones and lacks some. Among about 2.3 million clones listed, 85% to 95% were seen once. The origin of this receptor is a man aged 18 to 29 in good health. Some clones in this sample may be carry-over from other donors' samples. Material for sequencing was naive CD4+ T cells from PBMCs. The subset here: CD45RA+ positively selected. The genes are TRBV19 and TRBJ1-5; D is unresolved. This CDR3 is CASSILRNQPQHF. In DNA form, the CDR3 reads TGTGCCAGTAGTATTCTACGAAACCAGCCCCAGCATTTT.